Listed below are T cell receptor beta chains from one sample, sequenced in a study of T cell responses to AZD1222 COVID-19 vaccine. Using immunoSEQ multiplex PCR, the repertoire was profiled, and TCRdb retains in-frame clones only, with some absent. The table has about 140,000 clones, roughly 92% seen once. This specimen consisted of peripheral blood, obtained 28 days after the second AZD1222 dose. The receptors stem from an adult who received the AZD1222 COVID-19 vaccine. Both conserved end residues are part of each CDR3. A D gene is named only where the DNA matches it firmly. Clone size is not always given. Where it is, it says once, few, many or a class for expanded clones.

clone size	V gene	J gene	D gene	CDR3 protein	CDR3 DNA
.	TRBV18	TRBJ2-1	TRBD1	CASSLRDRNYNEQFF	TGTGCCAGCTCACTACGGGACAGAAACTACAATGAGCAGTTCTTC
.	TRBV25-1	TRBJ1-2	.	CATQRGKGYGYTF	TGTGCCACCCAAAGGGGGAAAGGCTATGGCTACACCTTC
.	TRBV2	TRBJ2-1	.	CASSSDLYSYNEQFF	TGTGCCAGCAGCTCAGACCTATACTCCTACAATGAGCAGTTCTTC
once	TRBV27	TRBJ1-3	.	CASSAAGDSGNTIYF	TGTGCCAGCAGTGCAGCAGGGGACTCTGGAAACACCATATATTTT
.	TRBV12-3/TRBV12-4	TRBJ2-1	.	CATRSGLLEQFF	TGTGCCACGAGGTCTGGGCTACTTGAGCAGTTCTTC
.	TRBV6-2/TRBV6-3	TRBJ1-2	.	CASSPTGGSSNYGYTF	TGTGCCAGCAGCCCTACGGGGGGTTCGTCTAACTATGGCTACACCTTC
.	TRBV5-1	TRBJ2-7	.	CASSFGRGNGEQYF	TGCGCCAGCAGCTTTGGTAGGGGGAACGGCGAGCAGTACTTC
.	TRBV10-3	TRBJ1-5	.	CAISESPGDQPQHF	TGTGCCATCAGTGAATCTCCGGGTGATCAGCCCCAGCATTTT
few	TRBV30	TRBJ1-2	.	CAWSDGGGGGYTF	TGTGCCTGGAGTGATGGCGGAGGAGGTGGCTACACCTTC
.	TRBV4-3	TRBJ1-2	.	CASSQEFRTTDGYTF	TGCGCCAGCAGCCAAGAATTTCGGACCACGGATGGCTACACCTTC
once	TRBV5-1	TRBJ2-1	.	CASGEELSYNEQFF	TGCGCCTCCGGGGAGGAACTCTCCTACAATGAGCAGTTCTTC
.	TRBV28	TRBJ2-7	.	CASSQGSSYEQYF	TGTGCCAGCAGCCAGGGCAGCTCCTACGAGCAGTACTTC
.	TRBV18	TRBJ2-3	.	CASSHETGDQYF	TGTGCCAGCTCACACGAGACCGGAGATCAGTATTTT
.	TRBV18	TRBJ2-7	.	CASSPNGARSYEQYF	TGTGCCAGCTCACCAAATGGGGCGAGGTCCTACGAGCAGTACTTC
.	TRBV19	TRBJ2-1	.	CASRGTGTPTEEQFF	TGTGCCAGTAGGGGAACGGGGACCCCAACGGAGGAGCAGTTCTTC
.	TRBV30	TRBJ1-2	TRBD1	CAWSVTGDSGYTF	TGTGCCTGGAGTGTGACCGGGGACAGCGGCTACACCTTC
.	TRBV20-1	TRBJ1-5	.	CSASQNQPQHF	TGCAGTGCTTCTCAGAATCAGCCCCAGCATTTT
once	TRBV19	TRBJ2-1	.	CASSRGLGEGEQFF	TGTGCCAGTAGTAGGGGACTGGGGGAAGGGGAGCAGTTCTTC
once	TRBV4-2	TRBJ1-2	TRBD1	CASSQGQGGYGYTF	TGTGCCAGCAGCCAAGGACAGGGTGGCTATGGCTACACCTTC
.	TRBV28	TRBJ1-6	TRBD1	CAIILPGQDYPSPLHF	TGTGCCATCATCTTACCGGGACAGGATTACCCTTCACCCCTCCACTTT
few	TRBV7-8	TRBJ1-2	.	CASSPLNTGARYTF	TGTGCCAGCAGCCCCCTAAACACCGGGGCGCGCTACACCTTC
.	TRBV28	TRBJ2-3	.	CASSSPGPGTDTQYF	TGTGCCAGCAGTTCTCCGGGCCCAGGGACAGATACGCAGTATTTT
once	TRBV11-2	TRBJ1-5	.	CASSLTRDQPQHF	TGTGCCAGCAGCTTAACGAGAGACCAGCCCCAGCATTTT
.	TRBV11-3	TRBJ2-2	TRBD2	CASSLSGVLAPNTGELFF	TGTGCCAGCAGCTTAAGTGGAGTACTAGCGCCGAACACCGGGGAGCTGTTTTTT
.	TRBV6-5	TRBJ1-1	.	CASSYSRGTGDTEAFF	TGTGCCAGCAGTTACTCGAGGGGGACGGGGGACACTGAAGCTTTCTTT
.	TRBV11-2	TRBJ2-7	.	CASSLGPHRFF	TGTGCCAGCAGCTTAGGACCCCACCGATTCTTC
.	TRBV28	TRBJ1-2	.	CASSAGTEIYGYTF	TGTGCCAGCAGCGCCGGGACGGAAATCTATGGCTACACCTTC
.	TRBV23-1	TRBJ1-1	.	CASSQPVTGSNTEAFF	TGCGCCAGCAGTCAACCCGTGACAGGCTCGAACACTGAAGCTTTCTTT
.	TRBV5-1	TRBJ2-5	.	CASSPGGPSQETQYF	TGCGCCAGCAGCCCCGGAGGGCCGAGTCAAGAGACCCAGTACTTC
.	TRBV28	TRBJ1-2	.	CASSINYGYTF	TGTGCCAGCAGTATTAACTATGGCTACACCTTC
.	TRBV13	TRBJ2-1	.	CASSKDGTLQNEQFF	TGTGCCAGCAGTAAAGACGGGACCCTGCAAAATGAGCAGTTCTTC
.	TRBV7-2	TRBJ2-5	.	CASSLMTRKQETQYF	TGTGCCAGCAGCTTAATGACGCGGAAACAAGAGACCCAGTACTTC
.	TRBV12-1	TRBJ1-5	.	CASSAIDQPQHF	TGTGCCAGCAGCGCCATAGATCAGCCCCAGCATTTT
.	TRBV5-1	TRBJ2-7	.	CASSLGQSSYEQYF	TGCGCCAGCAGCTTGGGGCAGAGCTCCTACGAGCAGTACTTC
.	TRBV28	TRBJ1-5	TRBD1	CASRGRDRGSQPQHF	TGTGCCAGCAGGGGGAGGGACAGGGGATCTCAGCCCCAGCATTTT
.	TRBV10-3	TRBJ1-5	.	CAISESEGGREPQHF	TGTGCCATCAGTGAGTCAGAAGGGGGTAGGGAGCCCCAGCATTTT
.	TRBV19	TRBJ2-2	.	CASSITPFAGELFF	TGTGCCAGTAGTATCACCCCTTTCGCCGGGGAGCTGTTTTTT
.	TRBV6-5	TRBJ2-7	.	CASSYSGTYEQYF	TGTGCCAGCAGTTACTCGGGAACCTACGAGCAGTACTTC
.	TRBV12-3/TRBV12-4	TRBJ2-7	.	CASRLQGYEQYF	TGTGCCAGCAGACTACAGGGTTACGAGCAGTACTTC
.	TRBV19	TRBJ1-5	.	CASSTKGGYQPQHF	TGTGCCAGTAGTACGAAGGGTGGGTATCAGCCCCAGCATTTT
.	TRBV15	TRBJ2-2	TRBD2	CATSDPGEGDNTGELFF	TGTGCCACCAGCGACCCCGGGGAGGGCGATAACACCGGGGAGCTGTTTTTT